The source of this T cell receptor beta chain is a study of tumor-infiltrating lymphocytes in primary liver carcinoma. Study-wide context: Each sample had roughly 3.65 to 8 million productive TCRbeta reads regardless of tissue type. General study findings and limits: Tumor specimens were characterized by a significantly higher top-250-clone fraction than blood (p = 0.039). Relative to tumor region pairs, the tumor-adjacent and tumor-blood pairs showed overlap that was lower.

Joint extraction of RNA and DNA used roughly 17-32 mg of bulk tissue that was unsorted. These patients lived with chronic HBV infection and had never been treated. Researchers generated TCR beta cDNA from around 510 ng of total RNA, relying on a constant-region primer. ARM-PCR, slightly modified, supplied the TCR beta libraries through three nested multiplex PCR rounds. Via MiXCR, TCRdb re-called the multiplex PCR reads, giving one row per CDR3 protein. The sample has tens of thousands of distinct CDR3 sequences, 75% to 80% seen once. With regard to this clonotype: Its antigen is not identified. Germline is not matched at one junction end, which may reflect a read error.

The sequenced material came from liver tumor tissue from sampling region 3. Subset here: tumor region T3, left-lateral pole. The sequence derives from a man in his forties or fifties with primary liver carcinoma and hepatitis B virus infection.

This CDR3 is CASCQDRDTPYEQYF. CDR3 DNA: TGCGCCAGCTGCCAAGATAGGGATACTCCCTACGAGCAGTACTTC. The V and J genes are TRBV4-3 and TRBJ2-7; D remains unclear. The CDR3 is 15 residues long. The V gene's germline CDR1 is LGHNA and CDR2 YSLEER.